This record covers a single TCR beta chain. The antigen is undetermined. The CDR3 loop spans 16 amino acids. V was pared by 3 bases and J by 0 bases, with 6 bases of the junction left unmatched. The V gene's germline CDR1 is DFQATT and CDR2 SNEGSKA (reference sequence). The sample belongs to a study of T cell responses to AZD1222 COVID-19 vaccine. TCRdb keeps only in-frame clones here, not all; method: immunoSEQ multiplex PCR. The sample records 180,000 or so clones, about nine tenths being singletons. Notes on the study in general: Only five or six AZD1222 recipients were seropositive at baseline. Unmutated variant regions reportedly attract nearly half of all spike-specific TCRs.

The chain recombines TRBV20-1 with TRBJ2-1; 9 bases are a match to TRBD2. This TCR was recovered from an adult who received the AZD1222 COVID-19 vaccine. Sequenced here: peripheral blood, sampled 28 days after the second AZD1222 dose. As DNA, the CDR3 is TGCAGTGCTAGTTCGGGACTAGCCGACTCCTACAATGAGCAGTTCTTC. It specifies CSASSGLADSYNEQFF.